The sequence of this T cell receptor beta chain was determined in a study of blood T cell repertoires in COVID-19. On the study more broadly: Acute and convalescent COVID-19 specimens originated in the United States, Italy and Spain.

The CDR3 has 16 residues. Libraries were prepared by immunoSEQ multiplex PCR; TCRdb keeps only in-frame clonotypes and omits some of them. The table records 20,000 to 25,000 clones, 89% of them present only once. The source of this sequence is a human donor with active COVID-19. The donor label of this sample is uncertain. The source material was peripheral blood. The J gene is TRBJ1-6, the V gene TRBV21-1. TRBV21-1 is a listed pseudogene. CDR3 loop: CASSKSGGLYNSPLHF. DNA of the CDR3: TGTGCCAGCAGCAAATCCGGGGGGCTCTATAATTCACCCCTCCACTTT.